This T cell receptor (beta chain) was profiled in a study of shared clonotypes between healthy human individuals. Study overall: Three plates each covered CD4 naive and memory; CD8 naive two, CD8 memory one. Regarding the study as a whole: Genetic and exposure-history diversity was limited by the few donors.

With V trimmed by 3 bases and J by 2 bases, 13 bases remained unmatched. The CDR3 runs to 19 residues. Germline lookup yields CDR1 MNHEY and CDR2 SMNVEV (reference sequence). Generated by immunoSEQ multiplex PCR, the TCRdb table keeps only in-frame clones and is missing some. The sample carries about 1 million clones, about 75% recorded once. Negatively enriched CD4+ T cells were divided by CD45RA into naive and memory. A remark on this clone: What it recognizes is unknown.

Sequenced input: memory CD4+ T cells sorted from blood. Regarding subset: CD45RA-negative fraction. This TCR came from a man aged 18 to 29 in good health. The V gene is TRBV27, the J gene TRBJ1-5, with 10 bases identical to TRBD1. In nucleotides, the CDR3 is TGTGCCAGCAGTTTGTCCCGGGACAGGGGCCCGTACGGCAATCAGCCCCAGCATTTT. Protein sequence: CASSLSRDRGPYGNQPQHF.